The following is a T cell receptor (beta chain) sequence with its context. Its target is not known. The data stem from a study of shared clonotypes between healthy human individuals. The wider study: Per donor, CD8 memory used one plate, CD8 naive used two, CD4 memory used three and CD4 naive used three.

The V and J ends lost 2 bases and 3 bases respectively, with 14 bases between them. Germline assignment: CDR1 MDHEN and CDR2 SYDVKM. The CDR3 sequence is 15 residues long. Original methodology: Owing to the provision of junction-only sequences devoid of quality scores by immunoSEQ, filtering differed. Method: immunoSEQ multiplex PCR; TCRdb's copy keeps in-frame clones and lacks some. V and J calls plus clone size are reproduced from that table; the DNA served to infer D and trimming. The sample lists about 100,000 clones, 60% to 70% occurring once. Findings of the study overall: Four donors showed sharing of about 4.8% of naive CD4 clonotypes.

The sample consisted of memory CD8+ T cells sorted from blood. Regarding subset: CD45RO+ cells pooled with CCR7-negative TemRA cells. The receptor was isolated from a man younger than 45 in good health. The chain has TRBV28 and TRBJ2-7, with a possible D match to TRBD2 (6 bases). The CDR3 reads CASSLVLGGVYEQYF. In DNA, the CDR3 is TGTGCCAGCAGTTTAGTCCTGGGGGGAGTCTACGAGCAGTACTTC.